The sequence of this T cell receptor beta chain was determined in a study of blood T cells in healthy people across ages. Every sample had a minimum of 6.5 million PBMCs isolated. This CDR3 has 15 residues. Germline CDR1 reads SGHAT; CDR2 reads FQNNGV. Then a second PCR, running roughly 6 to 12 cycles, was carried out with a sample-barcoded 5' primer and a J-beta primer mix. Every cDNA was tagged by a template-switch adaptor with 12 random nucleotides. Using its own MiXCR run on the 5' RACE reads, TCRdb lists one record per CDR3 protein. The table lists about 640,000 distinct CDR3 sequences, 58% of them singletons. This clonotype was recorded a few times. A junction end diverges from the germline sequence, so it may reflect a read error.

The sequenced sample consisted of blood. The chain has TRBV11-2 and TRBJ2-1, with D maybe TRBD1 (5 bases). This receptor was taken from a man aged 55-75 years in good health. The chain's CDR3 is CASSLGAASYNEQFF. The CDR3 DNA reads TGTGCCAGCAGTTTAGGGGCGGCCTCCTACAATGAGCAGTTCTTC. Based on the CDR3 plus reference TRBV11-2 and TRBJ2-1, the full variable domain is EAGVAQSPRYKIIEKRQSVAFWCNPISGHATLYWYQQILGQGPKLLIQFQNNGVVDDSQLPKDRFSAERLKGVDSTLKIQPAKLEDSAVYLCASSLGAASYNEQFFGPGTRLTVL.